This T cell receptor beta chain came from a study of identical twins. Notes on the study in general: With beta out-of-frame sequences, excess sharing by twins was weaker. Recombination models fit unrelated individuals' TCR alpha sharing but underestimated twins'. Findings depended on cross-sectional statistics rather than tracking the same donors. The abundant beta clonotypes from cord blood had fewer insertions, and memory repertoires had none of this.

This clonotype was detected many times. The antigen remains undetermined. Sequence at one end of the junction differs from germline and may be a read error. The CDR3 has 16 residues. The V gene's germline CDR1 is SGHRS and CDR2 YFSETQ. Using its own MiXCR run on the 5' RACE reads, TCRdb lists one record per CDR3 protein. The table has 640,000 or so distinct CDR3 sequences, 5.5% to 6.5% seen once. This receptor was taken from a man aged 18 to 35 in good health. Sequenced: naive T cells sorted from blood. The genes are TRBV5-1 and TRBJ1-1, with D possibly TRBD1 on 5 matching bases. The CDR3 nucleotides read TGCGCCAGCAGTTTGGGGTTTGACAGCTTGAACACTGAAGCTTTCTTT. Protein product: CASSLGFDSLNTEAFF.